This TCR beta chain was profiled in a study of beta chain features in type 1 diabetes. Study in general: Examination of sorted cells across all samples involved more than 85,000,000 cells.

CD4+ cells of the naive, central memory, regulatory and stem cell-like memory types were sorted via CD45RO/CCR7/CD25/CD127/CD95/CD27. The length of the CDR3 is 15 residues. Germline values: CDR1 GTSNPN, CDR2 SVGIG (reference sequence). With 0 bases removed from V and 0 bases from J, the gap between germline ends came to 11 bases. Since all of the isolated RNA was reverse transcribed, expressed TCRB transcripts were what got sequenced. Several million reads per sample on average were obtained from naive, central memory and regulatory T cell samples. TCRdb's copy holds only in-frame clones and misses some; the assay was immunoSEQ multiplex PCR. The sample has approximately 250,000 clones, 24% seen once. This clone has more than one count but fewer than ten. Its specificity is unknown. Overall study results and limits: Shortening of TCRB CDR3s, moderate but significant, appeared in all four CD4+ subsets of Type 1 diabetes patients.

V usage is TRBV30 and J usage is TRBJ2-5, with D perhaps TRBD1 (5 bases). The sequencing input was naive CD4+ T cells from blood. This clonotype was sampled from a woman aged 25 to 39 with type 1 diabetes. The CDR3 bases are TGTGCCTGGAGTGTAGGGGCTGATCACCAAGAGACCCAGTACTTC. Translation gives CAWSVGADHQETQYF.